One sample yielded the 18 T cell receptor beta chains listed below, sequenced in a study of shared clonotypes between healthy human individuals. TCRdb's table, derived via immunoSEQ multiplex PCR, lists solely in-frame clones and lacks some. Among over a million clones listed, around 74% were seen once. Sequenced input: memory CD4+ T cells sorted from blood. Indicated subset: CD45RA-negative fraction. These receptors were obtained from a man aged 18 to 30 in good health.

The chain employs TRBV12-5 and TRBJ2-7, with D possibly matching TRBD2 (6 bases). The germline gives CDR1 LGHNT, CDR2 FRNRAP. V lost 7 bases and J lost 7, with 26 bases in between. The CDR3 is 16 amino acids. The CDR3 reads CASALGSSSARGEQYF. The CDR3 DNA sequence: TGTGCTAGTGCCCTTGGGTCCTCTTCGGCTCGGGGGGAGCAGTACTTC.

As to this clone: At one end the junction does not follow the germline gene, possibly because of a read error. V gene TRBV7-9 combines with J gene TRBJ1-2, with D tentatively TRBD1 (5 bases). The CDR3 has 14 amino acids. Germline assignment: CDR1 SEHNR and CDR2 FQNEAQ (reference sequence). Here the CDR3 DNA reads TGCGCCAGCAGCGTCCGGGACGGCTCCTATGGCTACACCTTC. This encodes CASSVRDGSYGYTF.

In DNA, the CDR3 is TGTGCCGGTTTGACAGGGATTAGCTCTGGAAACACCATATATTTT. Translating gives CAGLTGISSGNTIYF. V and J are TRBV28 and TRBJ1-3; 7 positions match TRBD1. Unmatched junction bases numbered 10, after V lost 11 bases and J lost 0 bases. CDR1 MDHEN and CDR2 SYDVKM come from the germline V gene. The CDR3 length is 15 residues.

The V gene is TRBV4-1, the J gene TRBJ2-7; 7 positions agree with TRBD1. The germline gives CDR1 MGHRA, CDR2 YSYEKL. This CDR3 comprises 13 residues. The junction had 6 bases not matched to a gene; V was cut back by 4 bases and J by 6 bases. CDR3 in DNA: TGCGCCAGCAGCCGAGACAGGGTCGGCGAGCAGTACTTC. Protein: CASSRDRVGEQYF.

A remark on this clone: The same CDR3 arises from other DNA sequences in this sample as well. The rearrangement joins TRBV11-2 to TRBJ2-2, with 9 bases aligning to TRBD1. V dropped 8 bases and J dropped 3; count of bases not matched to a gene: 7. The CDR3 is 15 amino acids. Germline lookup yields CDR1 SGHAT and CDR2 FQNNGV. The CDR3 reads CASSPGQGYTGELFF. CDR3 nucleotides: TGTGCCAGCTCACCGGGACAGGGCTACACCGGGGAGCTGTTTTTT.

This chain connects TRBV7-9 to TRBJ2-7; a weak D match, TRBD2 (5 bases). Germline values: CDR1 SEHNR, CDR2 FQNEAQ (reference sequence). The V and J ends lost 3 bases and 2 bases respectively, with 14 bases between them. The CDR3 consists of 15 residues. The DNA for the CDR3 is TGTGCCAGCAGCTTGGGGAGCGGTCTTACCTACGAGCAGTACTTC. It codes for CASSLGSGLTYEQYF.

This clone has just a few counts. The rearrangement uses TRBV27 and TRBJ2-7; D not certain. The CDR3 runs to 16 residues. Germline V gene data show CDR1 as MNHEY and CDR2 as SMNVEV (reference sequence). V was pared by 4 bases and J by 2 bases, with 18 bases between. The CDR3 DNA sequence: TGTGCCAGCAGTTCTATTACCTCCCGGTCCCCCTACGAGCAGTACTTC. Amino acids: CASSSITSRSPYEQYF.

The rearrangement joins TRBV5-5 to TRBJ1-6; no reliable D call. Per germline, CDR1 SGHKS and CDR2 YYEKEE (reference sequence). The V gene lost 2 bases and the J gene lost 7 bases, with 7 bases spanning the gap. CDR3 length: 13 residues. The CDR3 sequence is CASSLSPNSPLHF. CDR3 nucleotide sequence: TGTGCCAGCAGCTTAAGTCCAAATTCACCCCTCCACTTT.

This chain uses TRBV15 with TRBJ1-5; D is uncertain. V lost 2 bases and J 7 bases, leaving 18 bases between the germline ends. This CDR3 comprises 16 residues. Germline V gene sequence: CDR1 LNHNV, CDR2 YYDKDF (reference sequence). CDR3 DNA sequence: TGTGCCACCAGCAGAAATACGCCGGCCCCTGCGCAGCCCCAGCATTTT. Translated: CATSRNTPAPAQPQHF.

This clone was counted a few times. The chain's CDR3 is CASSSDSYYGYTF. DNA of the CDR3: TGCGCCAGCAGTTCGGACAGCTACTATGGCTACACCTTC. The chain combines TRBV5-1 with TRBJ1-2; the D gene is possibly TRBD1 (6 bases). The CDR3 extends over 13 amino acids. The V gene lost 5 bases and the J gene lost 3 bases, with 11 bases spanning the gap. CDR1 and CDR2 (germline): SGHRS, YFSETQ.

V and J are TRBV7-8 and TRBJ1-2; a weak D match, TRBD1 (6 bases). Trimming stripped 1 base from V and 4 bases from J, with 22 bases between. The length of the CDR3 is 18 residues. Germline CDR1 SGHVS, CDR2 FQNEAQ. This chain's CDR3 is CASSLVESLGGAGYGYTF. The CDR3 nucleotides are TGTGCCAGCAGCTTAGTTGAGTCGTTGGGGGGCGCGGGCTATGGCTACACCTTC.

V usage is TRBV10-3 and J usage is TRBJ2-6; unclear D gene. CDR1 and CDR2 from the germline V gene are ENHRY and SYGVKD. This CDR3 has 15 amino acids. The V gene lost 2 bases and the J gene lost 0 bases, with 5 bases spanning the gap. The CDR3: CAISEPTSGANVLTF. CDR3 sequence (DNA): TGTGCCATCAGTGAGCCGACCTCTGGGGCCAACGTCCTGACTTTC.

J is TRBJ2-1 and V is TRBV4-1, with D hard to call. Germline V gene data show CDR1 as MGHRA and CDR2 as YSYEKL. Trimming pared 0 bases from V and 0 bases from J, leaving 12 bases between. CDR3 length: 17 residues. The CDR3 sequence: CASSQDPAESSYNEQFF. The CDR3 nucleotides are TGCGCCAGCAGCCAAGATCCTGCAGAGAGCTCCTACAATGAGCAGTTCTTC.

The rearrangement uses TRBV28 and TRBJ1-1; possibly TRBD1 for D (5 bases). Germline V gene sequence: CDR1 MDHEN, CDR2 SYDVKM. Between the trimmed V and J ends, which lost 6 bases and 4 bases, there was a span of 18 bases. The CDR3 is made up of 15 amino acids. This chain's CDR3 is CASSRGPLRGTEAFF. CDR3 DNA: TGTGCCAGCAGCCGCGGCCCCCTTAGGGGCACTGAAGCTTTCTTT. Variable domain in full (rest from reference TRBV28 and TRBJ1-1): DVKVTQSSRYLVKRTGEKVFLECVQDMDHENMFWYRQDPGLGLRLIYFSYDVKMKEKGDIPEGYSVSREKKERFSLILESASTNQTSMYLCASSRGPLRGTEAFFGQGTRLTVV.

The chain combines TRBV30 with TRBJ1-4; 8 nucleotides line up with TRBD1. The CDR3 consists of 12 residues. The V and J ends lost 5 bases and 8 bases, in that order; junction bases with no gene match: 4. Germline V gene sequence: CDR1 GTSNPN, CDR2 SVGIG (reference sequence). DNA for the CDR3: TGTGCCTGGGGACAGGGTATAGAAAAACTGTTTTTT. Translated, it gives CAWGQGIEKLFF.

There are many counts of this clone. The V and J genes are TRBV18 and TRBJ2-1; 10 bases agree with TRBD2. V gave up 5 bases and J gave up 8 bases; unmatched junction bases: 15. This CDR3 region has 17 residues. CDR1 is KGHSH and CDR2 is LQKENI in the germline V gene. This CDR3 is CASSGLAGALMYDEQFF. The CDR3 coding sequence is TGTGCCAGCTCAGGTCTAGCGGGAGCATTAATGTACGATGAGCAGTTCTTC.

This clone has a handful of counts. This rearrangement joins TRBV6-1 to TRBJ1-2, with 8 bases that match TRBD1. The germline CDR1 and CDR2 sequences are MNHNS and SASEGT. V lost 6 bases and J lost 3; bases outside the gene matches: 3. The CDR3 length is 13 residues. CDR3 coding DNA: TGTGCCAGCAGAATGGACAGGGACTATGGCTACACCTTC. Its translation is CASRMDRDYGYTF.

The rearrangement joins TRBV7-2 to TRBJ2-7, with 7 bases matching TRBD2. The CDR3 length is 14 residues. V trimming: 6 bases; J trimming: 2 bases; junction bases outside the gene matches: 7. Germline assignment: CDR1 SGHTA and CDR2 FQGNSA. CDR3 protein: CASSFSGSAYEQYF. The CDR3 DNA reads TGTGCCAGCAGTTTTAGCGGGTCAGCCTACGAGCAGTACTTC. Full variable domain (outside the CDR3, taken from reference TRBV7-2 and TRBJ2-7): GAGVSQSPSNKVTEKGKDVELRCDPISGHTALYWYRQSLGQGLEFLIYFQGNSAPDKSGLPSDRFSAERTGGSVSTLTIQRTQQEDSAVYLCASSFSGSAYEQYFGPGTRLTVT.